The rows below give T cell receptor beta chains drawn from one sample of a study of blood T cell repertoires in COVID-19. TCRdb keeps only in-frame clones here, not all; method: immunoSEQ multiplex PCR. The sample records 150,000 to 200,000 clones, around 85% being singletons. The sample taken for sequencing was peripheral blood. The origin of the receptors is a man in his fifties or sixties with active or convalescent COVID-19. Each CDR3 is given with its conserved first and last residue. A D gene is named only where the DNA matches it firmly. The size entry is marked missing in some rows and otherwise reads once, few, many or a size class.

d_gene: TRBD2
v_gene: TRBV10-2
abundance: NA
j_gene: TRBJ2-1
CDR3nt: TGCGCCAGCAGGCCTCCAGCGGGAGGGGGGGATGAGCAGTTCTTC
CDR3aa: CASRPPAGGGDEQFF

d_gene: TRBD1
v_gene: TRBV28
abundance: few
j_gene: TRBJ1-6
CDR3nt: TGTGCCAGCAGCTCCACATACAGGGGAGGTTCCCTCCACTTT
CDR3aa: CASSSTYRGGSLHF

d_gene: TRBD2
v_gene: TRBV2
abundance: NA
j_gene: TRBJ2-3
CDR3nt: TGTGCCAGCAGGGGCGGGACTAGCGGGATCGGTACAGATACGCAGTATTTT
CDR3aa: CASRGGTSGIGTDTQYF

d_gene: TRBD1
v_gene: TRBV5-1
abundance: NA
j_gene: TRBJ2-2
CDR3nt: TGCGCCAGCAGCTTGGCCCCCTTGACAGGGGCGAACACCGGGGAGCTGTTTTTT
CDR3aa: CASSLAPLTGANTGELFF

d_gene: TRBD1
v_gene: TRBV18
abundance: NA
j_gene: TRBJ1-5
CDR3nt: TGTGCCAGCTCACCTGGACAGGGCGGTCAGCCCCAGCATTTT
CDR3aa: CASSPGQGGQPQHF

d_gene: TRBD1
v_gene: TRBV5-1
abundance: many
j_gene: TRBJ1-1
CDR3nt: TGCGCCAGCAGCTTGGGGGACAGCCGAGGGACTGAAGCTTTCTTT
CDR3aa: CASSLGDSRGTEAFF

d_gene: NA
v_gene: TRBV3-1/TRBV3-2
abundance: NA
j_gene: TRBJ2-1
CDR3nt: TGTGCCAGCAGCCAAAGAACAGGAAGCTCCTACAATGAGCAGTTCTTC
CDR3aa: CASSQRTGSSYNEQFF

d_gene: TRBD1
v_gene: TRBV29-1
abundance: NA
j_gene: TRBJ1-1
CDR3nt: TGCAGCGTGGCCGGGACAGGGGGTTTTAAGAACACTGAAGCTTTCTTT
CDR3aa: CSVAGTGGFKNTEAFF

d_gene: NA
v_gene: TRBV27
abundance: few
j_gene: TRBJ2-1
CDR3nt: TGTGCCAGCAGTTTATCGTTTGGGGGCCGGGACAATGAGCAGTTCTTC
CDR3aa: CASSLSFGGRDNEQFF

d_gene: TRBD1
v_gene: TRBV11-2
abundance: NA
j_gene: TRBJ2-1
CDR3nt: TGTGCCAGCAGCCCCGGGACAGTCTCCTACAATGAGCAGTTCTTC
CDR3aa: CASSPGTVSYNEQFF

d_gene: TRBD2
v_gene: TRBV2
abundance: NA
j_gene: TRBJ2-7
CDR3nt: TGTGCCAGCAAAAAAGGACTAGCGGACTACGAGCAGTACTTC
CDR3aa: CASKKGLADYEQYF

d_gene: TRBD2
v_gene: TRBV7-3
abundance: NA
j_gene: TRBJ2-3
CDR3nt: TGTGCCAGCAGCTCCCAGCGGGGGGGCGATACGCAGTATTTT
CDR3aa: CASSSQRGGDTQYF

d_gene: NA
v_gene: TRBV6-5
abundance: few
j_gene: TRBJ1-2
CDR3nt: TGTGCCAGCAGTTCTGAGCGGTTGGGCACGGGCTATGGCTACACCTTC
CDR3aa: CASSSERLGTGYGYTF

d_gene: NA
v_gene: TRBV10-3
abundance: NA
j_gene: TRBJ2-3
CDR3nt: TGTGCCATCAGGACAGCCGGGGCGGGGCCCACAGATACGCAGTATTTT
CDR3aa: CAIRTAGAGPTDTQYF

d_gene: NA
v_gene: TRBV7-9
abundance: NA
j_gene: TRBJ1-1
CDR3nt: TGTGCCAGCAGCCTCCCCCTAGGGAACACTGAAGCTTTCTTT
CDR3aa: CASSLPLGNTEAFF

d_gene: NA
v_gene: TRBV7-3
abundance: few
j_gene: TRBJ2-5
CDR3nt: TGTGCCAGCAGTCCAGGGTTAGGGGAGACCCAGTACTTC
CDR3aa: CASSPGLGETQYF

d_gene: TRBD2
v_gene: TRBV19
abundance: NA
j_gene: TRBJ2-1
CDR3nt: TGTGCCAGTAGCCGTAGCGGGAGTGTTAACAATGAGCAGTTCTTC
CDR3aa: CASSRSGSVNNEQFF

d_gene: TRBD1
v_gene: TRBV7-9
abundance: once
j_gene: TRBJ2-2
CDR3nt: TGTGCCAGCAGCTTGTCAGGGGGCCTTTACACCGGGGAGCTGTTTTTT
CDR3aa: CASSLSGGLYTGELFF

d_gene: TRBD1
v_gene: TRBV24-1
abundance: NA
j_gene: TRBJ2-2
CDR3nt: TGTGCCACCAGTGACCTCGGACAGGGTAACACCGGGGAGCTGTTTTTT
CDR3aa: CATSDLGQGNTGELFF

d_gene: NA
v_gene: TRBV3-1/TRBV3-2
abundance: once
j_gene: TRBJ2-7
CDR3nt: TGTGCCAGCAGCCAAGAACCCGCGGGGACCGAGCAGTACTTC
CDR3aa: CASSQEPAGTEQYF